These T cell receptor beta chains were read from a single sample in a study of T cell repertoires in ileal Crohn's disease. Generated by immunoSEQ multiplex PCR, the TCRdb table keeps only in-frame clones and is missing some. The table has some 3,000 clones, approximately 78% seen once. Source material: CD4+ T cells sorted from the ileum. The receptors were gathered from an adult with Crohn's disease. Each CDR3 is given with its conserved first and last residue. The D gene is left open where the match is weak. For some rows the clone size is stated as once, few or many, or as a class when expanded; others skip it.

J	size	D	V	DNA	CDR3
TRBJ1-6	.	TRBD1	TRBV7-9	TGTGCCAGCAGCTTATTAGGACAGGGCTATTCACCCCTCCACTTT	CASSLLGQGYSPLHF
TRBJ1-1	few	.	TRBV29-1	TGCAGCGCTGAGACAGTCATGAACACTGAAGCTTTCTTT	CSAETVMNTEAFF
TRBJ2-3	once	TRBD2	TRBV6-5	TGTGCCAGCAGTTACTCGAACGGGGGGGGGACAGATACGCAGTATTTT	CASSYSNGGGTDTQYF
TRBJ2-5	.	TRBD2	TRBV5-1	TGCGCCAGCAGCTTTAATAGCGGGGGGCTGTGGGAGACCCAGTACTTC	CASSFNSGGLWETQYF
TRBJ2-3	once	.	TRBV5-1	TGCGCCAGCAGCCCGGACTCCACTAGCACAGATACGCAGTATTTT	CASSPDSTSTDTQYF
TRBJ2-2	few	TRBD1	TRBV6-6	TGTGCCAGCAGTTTCCGACAGGGAACGAACACCGGGGAGCTGTTTTTT	CASSFRQGTNTGELFF
TRBJ2-5	.	.	TRBV10-2	TGCGCCAGCAGTGCGTCTAGCGAGTCGGCCCAGTACTTC	CASSASSESAQYF
TRBJ2-1	.	.	TRBV5-1	TGCGCCAGCAGCTTGGAAGGGGCAGGGCAATACAATGAGCAGTTCTTC	CASSLEGAGQYNEQFF
TRBJ2-5	.	TRBD1	TRBV5-4	TGTGCCAGCAGCTCCGGGACAGGGTGGGAGACCCAGTACTTC	CASSSGTGWETQYF
TRBJ1-2	.	.	TRBV14	TGTGCCAGCAGCCAGGGGCGGGGCTTCTATGGCTACACCTTC	CASSQGRGFYGYTF
TRBJ2-7	.	.	TRBV18	TGTGCCAGCTCACCACCGGCAGGGAAGGGCGAGCAGTACTTC	CASSPPAGKGEQYF
TRBJ1-2	.	.	TRBV9	TGTGCCAGCAGCCCCCTCGGGGACACCCGAGCCCCTAACTATGGCTACACCTTC	CASSPLGDTRAPNYGYTF
TRBJ2-2	.	TRBD1	TRBV7-3	TGTGCCAGCAGCTTAGGAAGACAGGGGGCGACCGGGGAGCTGTTTTTT	CASSLGRQGATGELFF
TRBJ1-1	once	TRBD1	TRBV5-1	TGCGCCAGCAGCTTGACAGGGGGGAACACTGAAGCTTTCTTT	CASSLTGGNTEAFF
TRBJ1-1	.	.	TRBV2	TGTGCCGGGGGGGGTCCTGCTGAAGCTTTCTTT	CAGGGPAEAFF